The 16 T cell receptor beta chains in this list originate from one sample, sequenced in a study of blood T cell repertoires in COVID-19 (dated by TCRdb to the early 2020s). Library preparation employed the immunoSEQ multiplex PCR assay. TCRdb took this table from immuneACCESS and kept in-frame rearrangements with V and J called. Such tables lack part of the clones; where checked against another copy, unresolved V genes explain under half of the gap, and the rest is unexplained. In all, the sample holds some 73,000 clones, and 84% of those were seen once. The ten most abundant clones make up 25% to 30% of the sample. The material sequenced was peripheral blood. The origin of the receptors is a human donor in a cohort sampled during active COVID-19.

CDR3 amino acids: CASSDAGDHTGELFF. Here the CDR3 DNA reads TGTGCCAGCAGTGATGCAGGGGACCACACCGGGGAGCTGTTTTTT. The J gene is TRBJ2-2, the V gene TRBV25-1, with D possibly TRBD1 on 6 matching bases. From germline, CDR1 is MGHDK and CDR2 SYGVNS. The length of the CDR3 is 15 residues. V gave up 3 bases and J gave up 3 bases, with 11 bases separating them.

This clone was seen a single time. The rearrangement uses TRBV9 and TRBJ2-5; 8 bases match TRBD1. V lost 3 bases, J lost 5 bases, and 12 bases stayed unmatched. CDR3 length equals 16 residues. Germline V CDR1 and CDR2: SGDLS, YYNGEE. This CDR3 is CASSASRGRGQETQYF. The CDR3 DNA is TGTGCCAGCAGCGCGTCGAGGGGCAGGGGGCAGGAGACCCAGTACTTC.

The rearrangement uses TRBV27 and TRBJ2-5, with TRBD2 identical over 7 bases. CDR3 size: 14 residues. The ends lost 6 bases at V and 7 bases at J; junction bases unmatched: 11. CDR1 is MNHEY, CDR2 SMNVEV, per germline (reference sequence). CDR3 protein: CASSRGSGEGTQYF. The CDR3 DNA follows: TGTGCCAGCAGCCGAGGGAGCGGGGAGGGGACCCAGTACTTC.

DNA for the CDR3: TGTGCCAGCAGCTACCTAGGGGCCTCGGCCCAGTACTTC. This translates into CASSYLGASAQYF. V gene TRBV7-8 combines with J gene TRBJ2-5, with a possible D match to TRBD1 (5 bases). The V and J ends lost 4 bases and 9 bases respectively, with 15 bases between them. CDR1 is SGHVS, CDR2 FQNEAQ, per germline. This CDR3 comprises 13 residues.

A single count supports this clone. The CDR3 DNA reads as TGTGCCAGCAGTAAACAGGGGCTGTTGAATTCACCCCTCCACTTT. Translation: CASSKQGLLNSPLHF. V gene TRBV2 combines with J gene TRBJ1-6, with 7 bases that match TRBD1. V lost 5 bases, J lost 7 bases, and 8 bases stayed unmatched. This CDR3 contains 15 residues. Germline loops: CDR1 SNHLY, CDR2 FYNNEI.

The gene calls are TRBV5-1 and TRBJ1-1, with D possibly being TRBD1 (5 bases). With 0 bases removed from V and 8 bases from J, the gap between germline ends came to 14 bases. The CDR3 runs to 14 residues. Germline CDR1 SGHRS, CDR2 YFSETQ. The CDR3 DNA is TGCGCCAGCAGCTTGGGAGGTGGTAGGACAGAAGCTTTCTTT. Its protein is CASSLGGGRTEAFF.

This chain connects TRBV28 to TRBJ2-5, with a possible D match to TRBD2 (6 bases). V was shortened by 5 bases and J by 1 base, with 20 bases between the two germline ends. The length of the CDR3 is 17 residues. In germline, CDR1 is MDHEN, CDR2 SYDVKM. The CDR3: CASSPNYWRGVQETQYF. In nucleotides, the CDR3 is TGTGCCAGCAGTCCCAATTATTGGCGGGGCGTCCAAGAGACCCAGTACTTC. Supplemented by reference TRBV28 and TRBJ2-5, the full variable domain reads DVKVTQSSRYLVKRTGEKVFLECVQDMDHENMFWYRQDPGLGLRLIYFSYDVKMKEKGDIPEGYSVSREKKERFSLILESASTNQTSMYLCASSPNYWRGVQETQYFGPGTRLLVL.

V usage is TRBV6-5 and J usage is TRBJ1-5, with D unresolved. The CDR3 length is 13 residues. The germline V gene has CDR1 MNHEY and CDR2 SVGAGI. Trimming pared 0 bases from V and 6 bases from J, leaving 6 bases between. The CDR3 loop is CASSYSEGQPQHF. The DNA of the CDR3 is TGTGCCAGCAGTTACTCGGAGGGTCAGCCCCAGCATTTT.

The V and J genes are TRBV7-9 and TRBJ1-1; no reliable D call. From germline, CDR1 is SEHNR and CDR2 FQNEAQ (reference sequence). This CDR3 is 12 amino acids long. The V end lost 3 bases, the J end lost 7 bases, and 9 bases lay between the germline ends. CDR3 DNA: TGTGCCAGCAGCTTTGGGCCCCTTGAAGCTTTCTTT. This codes for CASSFGPLEAFF. The variable domain in full, with the rest retrieved from reference TRBV7-9 and TRBJ1-1, is DTGVSQNPRHKITKRGQNVTFRCDPISEHNRLYWYRQTLGQGPEFLTYFQNEAQLEKSRLLSDRFSAERPKGSFSTLEIQRTEQGDSAMYLCASSFGPLEAFFGQGTRLTVV.

The chain employs TRBV7-9 and TRBJ1-1; TRBD1 matches 8 bases. V lost 5 bases and J lost 1; bases outside the gene matches: 12. The germline V gene encodes CDR1 SEHNR and CDR2 FQNEAQ (reference sequence). The CDR3 is made up of 17 amino acids. CDR3 region: CASSPRGHRGSNTEAFF. CDR3 sequence (DNA): TGTGCCAGCAGCCCGAGGGGCCACAGGGGGTCGAACACTGAAGCTTTCTTT.

The V call is TRBV2, the J call TRBJ2-3; the match to TRBD2 covers 8 bases. V trimming: 8 bases; J trimming: 0 bases; junction bases outside the gene matches: 4. The CDR3 sequence is 14 residues long. The V gene's germline CDR1 is SNHLY and CDR2 FYNNEI. The CDR3 is CASSIAGSTDTQYF. The CDR3 DNA sequence: TGTGCCAGCTCGATAGCGGGGAGCACAGATACGCAGTATTTT.

V usage is TRBV9 and J usage is TRBJ2-2, with 9 bases that match TRBD1. Germline-derived CDR1 and CDR2 are SGDLS and YYNGEE. The length of the CDR3 is 16 residues. V was clipped by 0 bases and J by 3 bases; unmatched bases: 3. CDR3 coding DNA: TGTGCCAGCAGCGTAGCTGGGACAGGGTACACCGGGGAGCTGTTTTTT. Encoded protein: CASSVAGTGYTGELFF. Supplemented by reference TRBV9 and TRBJ2-2, the full variable domain reads DSGVTQTPKHLITATGQRVTLRCSPRSGDLSVYWYQQSLDQGLQFLIQYYNGEERAKGNILERFSAQQFPDLHSELNLSSLELGDSALYFCASSVAGTGYTGELFFGEGSRLTVL.

The chain links TRBV10-3 to TRBJ2-7; 7 bases are a match to TRBD1. The V and J ends lost 7 bases and 1 base, in that order; junction bases with no gene match: 1. This CDR3 is 12 amino acids long. Germline assignment: CDR1 ENHRY and CDR2 SYGVKD. In DNA form, the CDR3 reads TGTGCCATCACGGACAGGTCCTACGAGCAGTACTTC. This encodes CAITDRSYEQYF.

The rearrangement joins TRBV2 to TRBJ1-1; D might be TRBD1 (5 bases). From germline, CDR1 is SNHLY and CDR2 FYNNEI. The CDR3 is made up of 14 amino acids. Between the trimmed V and J ends, which lost 5 bases and 0 bases, there was a span of 10 bases. CDR3 nucleotide sequence: TGTGCCAGCAGTCTTCAGGGTTTGAACACTGAAGCTTTCTTT. The encoded protein is CASSLQGLNTEAFF.

The chain has TRBV19 and TRBJ2-3, with TRBD1 matching 7 bases. J lost 3 bases, V lost 3 bases, and 6 bases had no gene match. Germline V gene lookup returns CDR1 LNHDA and CDR2 SQIVND (reference sequence). The CDR3 spans 15 residues. The CDR3 protein is CASSISGGRTDTQYF. CDR3 coding DNA: TGTGCCAGTAGTATTTCAGGGGGTAGGACAGATACGCAGTATTTT.

V usage is TRBV2 and J usage is TRBJ1-1; possible D gene TRBD1, 6 bases. The germline gives CDR1 SNHLY, CDR2 FYNNEI. The CDR3 contains 14 residues. V lost 2 bases, J lost 2 bases, and 9 bases lay in between. The CDR3 is CASSERQVNTEAFF. As DNA, the CDR3 is TGTGCCAGCAGTGAAAGACAGGTTAACACTGAAGCTTTCTTT.